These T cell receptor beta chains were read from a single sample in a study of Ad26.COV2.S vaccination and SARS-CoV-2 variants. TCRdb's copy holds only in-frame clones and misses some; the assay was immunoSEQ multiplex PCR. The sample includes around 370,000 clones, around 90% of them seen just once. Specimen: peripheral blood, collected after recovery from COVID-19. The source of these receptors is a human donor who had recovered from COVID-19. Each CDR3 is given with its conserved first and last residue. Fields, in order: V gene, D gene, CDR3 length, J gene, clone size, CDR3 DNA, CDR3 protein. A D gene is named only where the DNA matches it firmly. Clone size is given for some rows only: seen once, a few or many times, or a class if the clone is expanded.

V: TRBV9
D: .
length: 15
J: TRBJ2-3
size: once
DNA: TGTGCCAGCAGCGCCAGCGGTCTTAGCACAGATACGCAGTATTTT
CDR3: CASSASGLSTDTQYF

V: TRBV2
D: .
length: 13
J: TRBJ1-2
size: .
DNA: TGTGCCAGCAGTGTATTACAGAACTATGGCTACACCTTC
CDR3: CASSVLQNYGYTF

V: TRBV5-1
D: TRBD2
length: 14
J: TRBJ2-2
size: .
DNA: TGCGCCAGCAGGCCCACGGGGGGCACCGGGGAGCTGTTTTTT
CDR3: CASRPTGGTGELFF

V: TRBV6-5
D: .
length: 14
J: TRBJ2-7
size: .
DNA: TGTGCCAGCAGTTTCGCGGGACTCAACTACGAGCAGTACTTC
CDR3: CASSFAGLNYEQYF

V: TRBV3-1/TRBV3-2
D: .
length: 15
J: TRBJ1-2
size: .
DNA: TGTGCCAGCAGCCAAGGGGAGGGGTCGAGATATGGCTACACCTTC
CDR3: CASSQGEGSRYGYTF

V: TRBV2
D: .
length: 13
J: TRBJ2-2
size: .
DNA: TGTGCCAGCAGTGAAGATAAACCCGGGGAGCTGTTTTTT
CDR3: CASSEDKPGELFF

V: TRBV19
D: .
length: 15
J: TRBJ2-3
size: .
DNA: TGTGCCAGTAGCTCCGAGCGGGCTCTCACAGATACGCAGTATTTT
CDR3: CASSSERALTDTQYF

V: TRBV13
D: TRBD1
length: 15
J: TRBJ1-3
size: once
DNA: TGTGCCAGCAGCTTAGGACAGGGGCAGGGAAACACCATATATTTT
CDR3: CASSLGQGQGNTIYF

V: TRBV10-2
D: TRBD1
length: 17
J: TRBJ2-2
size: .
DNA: TGCGCCAGTTTGACCTTCACGGGACAGGGTAACACCGGGGAGCTGTTTTTT
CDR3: CASLTFTGQGNTGELFF

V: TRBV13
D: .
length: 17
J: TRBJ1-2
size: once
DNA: TGTGCCAGCAGCCCCCAGTTGGGGGATGACGAGGGAAATGGCTACACCTTC
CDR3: CASSPQLGDDEGNGYTF

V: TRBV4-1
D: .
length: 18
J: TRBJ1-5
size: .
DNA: TGCGCCAGCTATAGTTTGGGCGCCGGGACATTCTATGAGCAGCCCCAGCATTTT
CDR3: CASYSLGAGTFYEQPQHF

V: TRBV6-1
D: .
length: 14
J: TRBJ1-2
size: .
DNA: TGTGCCAGCAGTGACAGGGCTACTAACTATGGCTACACCTTC
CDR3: CASSDRATNYGYTF

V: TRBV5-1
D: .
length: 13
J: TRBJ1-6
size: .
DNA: TGCGCCAGCAGTATGATGTATAATTCACCCCTCCACTTT
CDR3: CASSMMYNSPLHF

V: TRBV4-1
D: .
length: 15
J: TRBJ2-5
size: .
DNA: TGCGCCAGCAGCCAAGTTTGGGGGGACCAAGAGACCCAGTACTTC
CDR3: CASSQVWGDQETQYF

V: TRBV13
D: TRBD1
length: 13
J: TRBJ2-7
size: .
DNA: TGTGCCAGCAGCATTGACAGGGGGGACGAGCAGTACTTC
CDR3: CASSIDRGDEQYF

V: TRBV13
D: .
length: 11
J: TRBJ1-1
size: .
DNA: TGTGCCAGCAGCTTAGAGGTGGGAGCTTTCTTT
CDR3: CASSLEVGAFF

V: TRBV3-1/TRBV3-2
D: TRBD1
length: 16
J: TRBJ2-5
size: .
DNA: TGTGCCAGCAGCTCCAATCCGGGACAGGGCTCGGGGACCCAGTACTTC
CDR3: CASSSNPGQGSGTQYF

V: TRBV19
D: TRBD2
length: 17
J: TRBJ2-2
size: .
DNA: TGTGCCAGTCATAATAGCGGGGGGCATGGGGACACCGGGGAGCTGTTTTTT
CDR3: CASHNSGGHGDTGELFF

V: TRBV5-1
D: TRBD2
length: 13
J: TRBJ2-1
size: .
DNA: TGCGCCAGCAGCCCGAGGGAGGGTAATGAGCAGTTCTTC
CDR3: CASSPREGNEQFF

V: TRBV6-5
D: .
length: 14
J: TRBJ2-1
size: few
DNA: TGTGCCAGCAGTCTACCAGGACCAAACAATGAGCAGTTCTTC
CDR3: CASSLPGPNNEQFF

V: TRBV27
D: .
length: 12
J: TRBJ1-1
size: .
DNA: TGTGCCAGCGGACGGCTGAACACTGAAGCTTTCTTT
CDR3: CASGRLNTEAFF

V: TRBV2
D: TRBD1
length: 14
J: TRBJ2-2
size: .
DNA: TGTGCCATAATAACAGGGGGCCACACCGGGGAGCTGTTTTTT
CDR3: CAIITGGHTGELFF

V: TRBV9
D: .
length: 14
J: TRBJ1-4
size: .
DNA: TGTGCCAGCAGCCCGGGGGGGGCAAGGGAAAAACTGTTTTTT
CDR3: CASSPGGAREKLFF

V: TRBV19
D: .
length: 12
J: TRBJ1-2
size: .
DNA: TGTGCCAGTAGTCCCCCCACAGGAGACTACACCTTC
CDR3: CASSPPTGDYTF

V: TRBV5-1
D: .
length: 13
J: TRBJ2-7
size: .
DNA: TGCGCCAGCAGCCGGACTGTATCCTACGAGCAGTACTTC
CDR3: CASSRTVSYEQYF

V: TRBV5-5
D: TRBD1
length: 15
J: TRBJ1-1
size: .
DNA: TGTGCCAGCAGACAGGGAGACAGGGGAGAAACTGAAGCTTTCTTT
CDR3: CASRQGDRGETEAFF

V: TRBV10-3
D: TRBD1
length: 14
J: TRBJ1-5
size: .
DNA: TGTGCCATCAGTGAGGCGGGACAGGGTCAGCCCCAGCATTTT
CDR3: CAISEAGQGQPQHF

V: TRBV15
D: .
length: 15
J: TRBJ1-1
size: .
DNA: TGTGCCACCGCCGAAATCCTCGGGACCCCTCTTGAAGCTTTCTTT
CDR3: CATAEILGTPLEAFF

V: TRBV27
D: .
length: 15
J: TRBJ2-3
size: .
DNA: TGTGCCAGCAGTTGGGGCGGTGGAGGGGCAGATACGCAGTATTTT
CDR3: CASSWGGGGADTQYF

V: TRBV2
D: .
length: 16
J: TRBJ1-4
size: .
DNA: TGTGCCAGCATCCACACCCGGGGGCCGAGTTTCGGGAAACTGTTTTTT
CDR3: CASIHTRGPSFGKLFF

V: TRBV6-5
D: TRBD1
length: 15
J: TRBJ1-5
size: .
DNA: TGTGCCAGCAGCCCGGGACAGGCAAGCAATCAGCCCCAGCATTTT
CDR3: CASSPGQASNQPQHF

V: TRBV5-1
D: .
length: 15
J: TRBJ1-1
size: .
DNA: TGCGCCAGCAGCTTGGTGGGGACCCGGACCACTGAAGCTTTCTTT
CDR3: CASSLVGTRTTEAFF

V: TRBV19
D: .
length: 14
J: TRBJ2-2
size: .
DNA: TGTGCCAGTAGTATAGGGGGAGGATCCGGGGAGCTGTTTTTT
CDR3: CASSIGGGSGELFF

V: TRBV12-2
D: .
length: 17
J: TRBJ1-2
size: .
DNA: TGTGCAAGTCGCTTAGCGGGCACGGGCGTCAAGTCTCGGGGCTACACCTTC
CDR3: CASRLAGTGVKSRGYTF

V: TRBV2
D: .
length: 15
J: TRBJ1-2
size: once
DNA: TGTGCCAGCAGTGAAGCGGTCCTGATAAACTATGGCTACACCTTC
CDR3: CASSEAVLINYGYTF

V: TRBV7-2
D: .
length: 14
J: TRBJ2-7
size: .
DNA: TGTGCCAGCAGCCGGGACGGCCCAAACTACGAGCAGTACTTC
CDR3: CASSRDGPNYEQYF

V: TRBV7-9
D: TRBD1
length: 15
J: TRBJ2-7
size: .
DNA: TGTGCCAGCAGCCTCAGAGGGACAGGGGTCTACGAGCAGTACTTC
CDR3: CASSLRGTGVYEQYF

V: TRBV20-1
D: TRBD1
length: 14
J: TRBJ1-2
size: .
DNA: TGCAGTGCTAGTCAGGGGGTATCAAACTATGGCTACACCTTC
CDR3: CSASQGVSNYGYTF

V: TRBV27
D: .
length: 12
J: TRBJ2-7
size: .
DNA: TGTGCCAGCAGCCAGAGGGTGGACGAGCAGTACTTC
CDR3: CASSQRVDEQYF

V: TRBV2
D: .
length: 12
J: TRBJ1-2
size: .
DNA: TGTGCCAGCAGTGAATTCTTACATGGCTACACCTTC
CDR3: CASSEFLHGYTF

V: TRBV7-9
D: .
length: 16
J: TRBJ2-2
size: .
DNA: TGTGCCAGCAGCTTAGAGGATGGGGCGCTCACCGGGGAGCTGTTTTTT
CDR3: CASSLEDGALTGELFF

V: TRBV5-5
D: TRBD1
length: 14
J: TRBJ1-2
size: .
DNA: TGTGCCAGCAGCCCGGGACAGGGGATGGGCGGCTACACCTTC
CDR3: CASSPGQGMGGYTF

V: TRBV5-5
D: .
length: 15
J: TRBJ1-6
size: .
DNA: TGTGCCAGCAGCTTGGAGCCAGCCAGGTATTCACCCCTCCACTTT
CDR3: CASSLEPARYSPLHF

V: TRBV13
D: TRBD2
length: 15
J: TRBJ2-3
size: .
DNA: TGTGCCAGCAGTCTTCGGACTAGCGGCACAGATACGCAGTATTTT
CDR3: CASSLRTSGTDTQYF

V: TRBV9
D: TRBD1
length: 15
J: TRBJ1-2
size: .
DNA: TGTGCCAGCAGCGTAGCCGGACAGGGTAACTATGGCTACACCTTC
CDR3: CASSVAGQGNYGYTF

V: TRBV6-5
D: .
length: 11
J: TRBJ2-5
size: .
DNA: TGTGCCAGCCAGATTAAGTTAGACCAGTACTTC
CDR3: CASQIKLDQYF

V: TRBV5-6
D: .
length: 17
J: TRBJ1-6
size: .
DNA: TGTGCCAGCAGCCCCGGGACACTCGACTCCTATAATTCACCCCTCCACTTT
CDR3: CASSPGTLDSYNSPLHF

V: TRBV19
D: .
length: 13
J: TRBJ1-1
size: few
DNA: TGTGCCAGTAGGCGGGACCTCATGGCTGAAGCTTTCTTT
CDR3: CASRRDLMAEAFF

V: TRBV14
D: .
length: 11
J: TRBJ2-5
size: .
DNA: TGTGCCAGCAGCGTACAAGAGACCCAGTACTTC
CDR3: CASSVQETQYF

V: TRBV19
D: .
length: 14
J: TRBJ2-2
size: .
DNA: TGTGCCAGTAGGCCTGTGCCCAACACCGGGGAGCTGTTTTTT
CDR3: CASRPVPNTGELFF

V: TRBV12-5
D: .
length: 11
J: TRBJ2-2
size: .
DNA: TGTGCTAGTGTTAGCTCCGGGGAGCTGTTTTTT
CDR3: CASVSSGELFF

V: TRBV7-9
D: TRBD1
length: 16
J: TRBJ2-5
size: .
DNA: TGTGCCAGCAGCTTAGTCCTGACAGGGAGTGGAGAGACCCAGTACTTC
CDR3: CASSLVLTGSGETQYF

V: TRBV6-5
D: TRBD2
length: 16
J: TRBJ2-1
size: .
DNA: TGTGCCAGCAGTTACTTAAGCATCGGGGGGGCCCGTGAGCAGTTCTTC
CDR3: CASSYLSIGGAREQFF